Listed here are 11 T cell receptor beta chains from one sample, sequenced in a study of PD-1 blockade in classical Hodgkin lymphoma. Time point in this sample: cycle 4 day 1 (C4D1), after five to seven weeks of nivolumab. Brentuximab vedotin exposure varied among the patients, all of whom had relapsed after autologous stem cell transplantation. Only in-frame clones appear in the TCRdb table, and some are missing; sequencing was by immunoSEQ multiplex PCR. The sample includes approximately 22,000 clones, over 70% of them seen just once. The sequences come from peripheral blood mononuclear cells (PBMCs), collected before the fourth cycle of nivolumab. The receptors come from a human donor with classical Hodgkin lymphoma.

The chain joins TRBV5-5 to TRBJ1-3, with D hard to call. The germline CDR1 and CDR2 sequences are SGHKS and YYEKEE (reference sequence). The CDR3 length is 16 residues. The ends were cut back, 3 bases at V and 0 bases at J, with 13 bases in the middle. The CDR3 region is CASSSSDTASGNTIYF. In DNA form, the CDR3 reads TGTGCCAGCAGCTCAAGCGACACAGCCTCTGGAAACACCATATATTTT.

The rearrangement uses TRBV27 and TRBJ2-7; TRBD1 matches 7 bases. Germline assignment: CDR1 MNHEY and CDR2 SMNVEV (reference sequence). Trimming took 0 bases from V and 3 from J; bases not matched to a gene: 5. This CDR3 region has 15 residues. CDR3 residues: CASSLSVGQVYEQYF. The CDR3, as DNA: TGTGCCAGCAGTTTATCGGTCGGACAGGTCTACGAGCAGTACTTC.

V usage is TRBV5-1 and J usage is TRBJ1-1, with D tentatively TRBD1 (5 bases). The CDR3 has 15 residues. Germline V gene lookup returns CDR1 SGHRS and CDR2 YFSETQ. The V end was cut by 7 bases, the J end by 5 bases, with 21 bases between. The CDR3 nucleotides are TGCGCCAGCCGACGGGACGGAGTCGGGATTACTGAAGCTTTCTTT. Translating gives CASRRDGVGITEAFF. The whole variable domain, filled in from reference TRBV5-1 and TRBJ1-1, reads KAGVTQTPRYLIKTRGQQVTLSCSPISGHRSVSWYQQTPGQGLQFLFEYFSETQRNKGNFPGRFSGRQFSNSRSEMNVSTLELGDSALYLCASRRDGVGITEAFFGQGTRLTVV.

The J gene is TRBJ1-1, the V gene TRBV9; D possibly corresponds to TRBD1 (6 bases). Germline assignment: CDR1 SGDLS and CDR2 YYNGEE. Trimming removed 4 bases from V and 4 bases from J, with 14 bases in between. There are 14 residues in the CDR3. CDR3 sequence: CASSPRQESTEAFF. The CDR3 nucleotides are TGTGCCAGCAGCCCCAGACAGGAATCCACTGAAGCTTTCTTT.

CDR3 nucleotide sequence: TGCGCCAGCATTCGCGGGGGAAGCACAGATACGCAGTATTTT. Translation: CASIRGGSTDTQYF. The chain combines TRBV5-1 with TRBJ2-3; 7 bases are a match to TRBD2. The germline gives CDR1 SGHRS, CDR2 YFSETQ. V shed 6 bases, J shed 0 bases, and the junction held 4 bases outside the gene matches. This CDR3 region has 14 residues. Full variable domain (remainder filled in from reference TRBV5-1 and TRBJ2-3): KAGVTQTPRYLIKTRGQQVTLSCSPISGHRSVSWYQQTPGQGLQFLFEYFSETQRNKGNFPGRFSGRQFSNSRSEMNVSTLELGDSALYLCASIRGGSTDTQYFGPGTRLTVL.

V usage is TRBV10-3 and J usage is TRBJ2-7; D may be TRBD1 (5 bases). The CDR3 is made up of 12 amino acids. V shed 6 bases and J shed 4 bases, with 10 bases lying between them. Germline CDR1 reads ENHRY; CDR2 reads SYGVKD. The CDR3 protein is CAIRNQGYEQYF. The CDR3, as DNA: TGTGCCATCAGGAATCAGGGATACGAGCAGTACTTC.

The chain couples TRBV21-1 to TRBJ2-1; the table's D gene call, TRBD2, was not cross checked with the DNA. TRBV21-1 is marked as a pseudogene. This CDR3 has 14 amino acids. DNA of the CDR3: TGTGCCAGCAGCAAAGGAGGTGACGTTGAGGAGCAGTTCTTC. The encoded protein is CASSKGGDVEEQFF.

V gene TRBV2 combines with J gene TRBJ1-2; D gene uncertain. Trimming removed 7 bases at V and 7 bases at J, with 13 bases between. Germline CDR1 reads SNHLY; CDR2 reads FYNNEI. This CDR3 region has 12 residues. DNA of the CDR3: TGTGCCAGCACTTGGGATAGCGGTGGCTACACCTTC. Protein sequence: CASTWDSGGYTF. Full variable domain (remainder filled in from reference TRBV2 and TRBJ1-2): EPEVTQTPSHQVTQMGQEVILRCVPISNHLYFYWYRQILGQKVEFLVSFYNNEISEKSEIFDDQFSVERPDGSNFTLKIRSTKLEDSAMYFCASTWDSGGYTFGSGTRLTVV.

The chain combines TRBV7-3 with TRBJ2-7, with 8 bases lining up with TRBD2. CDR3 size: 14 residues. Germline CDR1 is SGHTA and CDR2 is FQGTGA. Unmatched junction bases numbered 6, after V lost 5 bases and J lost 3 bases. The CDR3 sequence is CASSLGRGVYEQYF. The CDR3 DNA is TGTGCCAGCAGCCTCGGGAGGGGTGTCTACGAGCAGTACTTC.

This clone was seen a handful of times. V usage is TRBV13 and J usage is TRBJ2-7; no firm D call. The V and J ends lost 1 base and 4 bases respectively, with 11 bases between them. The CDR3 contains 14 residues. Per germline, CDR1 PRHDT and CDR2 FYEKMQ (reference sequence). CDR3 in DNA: TGTGCCAGCAGCTTAGCTCAAGGTAGTTACGAGCAGTACTTC. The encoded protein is CASSLAQGSYEQYF.

CDR3 in amino acids: CASSLNSRSGNTIYF. The CDR3, as DNA: TGTGCCAGCAGCCTAAACAGCAGGTCTGGAAACACCATATATTTT. The rearrangement uses TRBV9 and TRBJ1-3; D is unclear. V lost 4 bases to trimming and J lost 1 base, with 12 bases between them. The CDR3 covers 15 residues. Germline V CDR1 and CDR2: SGDLS, YYNGEE.